The rows below give T cell receptor beta chains drawn from one sample of a study of cytomegalovirus exposure and HLA in healthy donors. Generated by immunoSEQ multiplex PCR, the TCRdb table keeps only in-frame clones and is missing some. The profile covers about 160,000 clones, with approximately 79% appearing a single time and 5% to 6.5% taken by the ten largest. Sequencing was done on a sample of PBMCs. The receptors stem from a man aged 50 to 60 in good health and CMV-seropositive. Both conserved end residues are part of each CDR3. D genes are given only for firm matches. Size values are once, few and many counts, or a class for expanded clones, and some rows have none.

CDR3nt	CDR3aa	d_gene	abundance	j_gene	v_gene
TGTGCCAGCAGCTTTGATCTGGGACAAATATTC	CASSFDLGQIF	.	.	TRBJ2-7	TRBV5-4
TGTGCTCCCCGGGTCAGGGAGGACTACGAGCAGTACTTC	CAPRVREDYEQYF	.	.	TRBJ2-7	TRBV7-7
TGCGCCAGCAGCTTGGCAGGGCTGGACACTGAAGCTTTCTTT	CASSLAGLDTEAFF	.	.	TRBJ1-1	TRBV5-1
TGTGCCAGTACTAGCGGTAATTACGAGCAGTACTTC	CASTSGNYEQYF	TRBD2	.	TRBJ2-7	TRBV7-6
TGTGCCAGCAGTTACTCGAGAGCGGGGGTAGATACGCAGTATTTT	CASSYSRAGVDTQYF	TRBD2	few	TRBJ2-3	TRBV6-6
TGTGCCAGCAGCCAAGACAGGGGCAAGCAGTACTTC	CASSQDRGKQYF	.	.	TRBJ2-7	TRBV14
TGTGCCAGCGCCTTCGGACTAGCGGGAGAGGCATACAATGAGCAGTTCTTC	CASAFGLAGEAYNEQFF	TRBD2	.	TRBJ2-1	TRBV2
TGTGCCAGTGGGGGCAGGGTCACAGATACGCAGTATTTT	CASGGRVTDTQYF	.	.	TRBJ2-3	TRBV6-1
TGTGCCAGTTCCGACCTTCTCAGGGATACGGCTGTAAGTGAAAAACTGTTTTTT	CASSDLLRDTAVSEKLFF	.	.	TRBJ1-4	TRBV19
TGCGCCAGCAGTATGACAGGGCGGTACGAGCAGTACTTC	CASSMTGRYEQYF	TRBD1	.	TRBJ2-7	TRBV10-2
TGTGCCAGCAGCTTAGGGGGCCCAGACGAGCAGTACTTC	CASSLGGPDEQYF	.	.	TRBJ2-7	TRBV11-2
TGTGCCACCCAGAGAACAGGGATGGGGGCTTTCTTT	CATQRTGMGAFF	.	.	TRBJ1-1	TRBV6-6
TGTGCCAGCAGCCTCCAGGGACAGGACTACGAGCAGTACTTC	CASSLQGQDYEQYF	TRBD1	.	TRBJ2-7	TRBV7-9
TGTGCCAGCAGCTTAAATGGAGGGTTACAAGAGACCCAGTACTTC	CASSLNGGLQETQYF	.	.	TRBJ2-5	TRBV7-3
TGTGCCAGCAGATATAGCGGGAGCTCCTACGAGCAGTACTTC	CASRYSGSSYEQYF	TRBD2	.	TRBJ2-7	TRBV5-4
TGTGCCAGCAGCCGTACTACTGGGGCCAACGTCCTGACTTTC	CASSRTTGANVLTF	.	.	TRBJ2-6	TRBV7-2